A single sample is the source of the 26 T cell receptor beta chains below, sequenced in a study of OX40 agonist ivuxolimab in advanced cancers. Profiled with immunoSEQ multiplex PCR; TCRdb holds only in-frame clones, not every one. The sample lists roughly 70,000 clones, around 80% occurring once. This specimen consisted of CD4+ or CD8+ T cells sorted from blood, obtained in a trial of the OX40 agonist ivuxolimab. The receptor source for this set is an adult with an advanced solid tumor such as melanoma, head and neck, liver or kidney cancer.

This clone occurred a few times. The chain is built from TRBV18 and TRBJ1-2, with 8 positions matching TRBD1. The CDR3 consists of 15 residues. Per germline, CDR1 KGHSH and CDR2 LQKENI. The V gene end was trimmed by 2 bases and the J gene end by 6 bases; junction bases not matched to a gene: 8. CDR3 region: CASSPSGGSLDGYTF. CDR3 bases: TGTGCCAGCTCACCATCAGGGGGCTCGTTAGATGGCTACACCTTC.

Notes on this clone: The germline gene is not matched at one end of the junction; a read error may be the cause. This sequence joins TRBV4-2 and TRBJ2-5, with D tentatively TRBD2 (6 bases). CDR1 and CDR2 from the germline V gene are LGHNA and YNFKEQ. The CDR3 runs 16 residues. CDR3 sequence (DNA): TGTGCCAGCGGCCAACCACCGGGACTCGCCATCGAGACCCAGTACTTC. It translates to CASGQPPGLAIETQYF.

The gene calls are TRBV19 and TRBJ1-6; D is perhaps TRBD1 (6 bases). V was trimmed by 5 bases and J by 5 bases, leaving 13 bases between them. The CDR3 length is 15 residues. Germline values: CDR1 LNHDA, CDR2 SQIVND (reference sequence). DNA of the CDR3: TGTGCCAGTAGTCTTGCGGACAGTGATAATTCACCCCTCCACTTT. Protein product: CASSLADSDNSPLHF.

This clone was recorded only once. The V gene is TRBV6-1, the J gene TRBJ1-5, with a possible D match to TRBD1 (5 bases). The germline V gene has CDR1 MNHNS and CDR2 SASEGT. Trimming removed 6 bases at V and 1 base at J, with 7 bases between. CDR3 length equals 13 residues. The CDR3 is CASRWDSNQPQHF. The CDR3 nucleotides read TGTGCCAGCAGATGGGACAGCAATCAGCCCCAGCATTTT.

This clone was picked up one time. The chain couples TRBV19 to TRBJ1-1, with 7 bases matching TRBD1. Per the germline V gene, CDR1 is LNHDA and CDR2 is SQIVND (reference sequence). The CDR3 length is 15 residues. V was clipped by 4 bases and J by 4 bases; unmatched bases: 9. Written as DNA, the CDR3 is TGTGCCAGTAGTAGGGGACCCGAGGGGGCCACTGAAGCTTTCTTT. This codes for CASSRGPEGATEAFF.

The V call is TRBV5-5, the J call TRBJ2-1, with no clear D. Germline V lookup: CDR1 SGHKS, CDR2 YYEKEE (reference sequence). Trimming stripped 0 bases from V and 6 bases from J, with 10 bases between. This CDR3 has 14 amino acids. The CDR3 sequence is CASSLDMEVNEQFF. For the CDR3, the DNA is TGTGCCAGCAGCTTGGATATGGAAGTCAATGAGCAGTTCTTC.

The chain has TRBV5-4 and TRBJ1-1; TRBD1 might be the D (5 bases). The germline CDR1 and CDR2 sequences are SGHNT and YYREEE (reference sequence). The ends were cut back, 0 bases at V and 8 bases at J, with 11 bases in the middle. The CDR3 is made up of 13 amino acids. The CDR3 region has the DNA TGTGCCAGCAGCTTGGCCTTGGGGGAGGAAGCTTTCTTT. Its protein is CASSLALGEEAFF.

The genes are TRBV30 and TRBJ2-3; D remains ambiguous. V was clipped by 2 bases and J by 4 bases, with 16 bases between them. CDR1 is GTSNPN and CDR2 is SVGIG in the germline V gene (reference sequence). The CDR3 spans 15 residues. CDR3 sequence: CAWSYSDLPADTQYF. In DNA, the CDR3 is TGTGCCTGGAGTTATTCGGACCTCCCGGCAGATACGCAGTATTTT.

The gene calls are TRBV7-4 and TRBJ2-2; D may be TRBD1 (6 bases). CDR1 and CDR2 from the germline V gene are SGHVT and SQSDAQ. V was cut by 5 bases and J by 6 bases, with 10 bases left in between. The CDR3 loop spans 13 amino acids. The CDR3 DNA reads as TGTGCCAGCAGCCCGGGACACTCCGGGGAGCTGTTTTTT. Amino acids: CASSPGHSGELFF.

The sample holds one count of this clone. The chain employs TRBV5-4 and TRBJ2-1, with TRBD2 matching over 11 bases. Per the germline V gene, CDR1 is SGHNT and CDR2 is YYREEE (reference sequence). This CDR3 spans 18 amino acids. V shed 2 bases, J shed 3 bases, and the junction held 10 bases outside the gene matches. In nucleotides, the CDR3 is TGTGCCAGCAGCTTACTAGCGGGGGCCAGCGTTTTCTACAATGAGCAGTTCTTC. Translation gives CASSLLAGASVFYNEQFF.

The V call is TRBV5-6, the J call TRBJ2-5; tentatively, D is TRBD1 (6 bases). CDR1 and CDR2 from the germline V gene are SGHDT and YYEEEE. CDR3 length: 15 residues. V was trimmed by 2 bases and J by 4 bases, leaving 15 bases between them. The CDR3 spells CASSLGLGQGETQYF. As DNA, the CDR3 is TGTGCCAGCAGCTTAGGGTTGGGACAAGGAGAGACCCAGTACTTC.

The rearrangement joins TRBV11-2 to TRBJ2-2; TRBD1 or TRBD2 may be the D gene (5 bases each). V lost 2 bases to trimming and J lost 8 bases, with 9 bases between them. Germline V gives CDR1 SGHAT, CDR2 FQNNGV. The length of the CDR3 is 13 residues. The chain's CDR3 is CASSLRGEGELFF. In DNA, the CDR3 is TGTGCCAGCAGCTTACGGGGCGAGGGGGAGCTGTTTTTT.

This clone has a handful of counts. V and J are TRBV4-1 and TRBJ2-2, with 9 positions matching TRBD1. With 6 bases clipped from V and 6 bases from J, the junction kept 20 bases outside the gene matches. The CDR3 totals 19 residues. Germline loops: CDR1 MGHRA, CDR2 YSYEKL. The CDR3 DNA sequence: TGCGCCAGCAGTCGGTCCCTGTCCGGGACAGGGAGATTTGCCGGGGAGCTGTTTTTT. Amino acids: CASSRSLSGTGRFAGELFF.

The chain employs TRBV5-6 and TRBJ1-2, with D unclear. This CDR3 has 11 residues. Germline V gene lookup returns CDR1 SGHDT and CDR2 YYEEEE. V lost 4 bases and J lost 3, with 4 bases in between. CDR3: CASSRDYGYTF. The CDR3 DNA sequence: TGTGCCAGCAGCCGGGACTATGGCTACACCTTC.

The rearrangement joins TRBV7-9 to TRBJ2-5; a weak D match, TRBD1 (6 bases). V was shortened by 5 bases and J by 0 bases, with 10 bases between the two germline ends. The CDR3 totals 14 residues. Germline V gene data show CDR1 as SEHNR and CDR2 as FQNEAQ (reference sequence). The CDR3 nucleotides are TGTGCCAGCAGCGCAAACAGGGACCAAGAGACCCAGTACTTC. It is translated as CASSANRDQETQYF.

This clone came up a few times. V gene TRBV4-3 combines with J gene TRBJ2-1; 13 bases are a match to TRBD2. The J segment lost 8 bases and the V segment lost 0 bases, leaving 10 bases of the junction unmatched. Germline CDR1 is LGHNA and CDR2 is YSLEER. CDR3 length: 18 residues. As DNA, the CDR3 is TGCGCCAGCAGCCAAGATCCTCTGGGGACTAGCGGGAACCATGAGCAGTTCTTC. As protein: CASSQDPLGTSGNHEQFF.

The CDR3 sequence is CASSLVSGGAPEQFF. The CDR3 DNA sequence: TGCGCCAGCAGCTTGGTTAGCGGGGGGGCACCTGAGCAGTTCTTC. This chain connects TRBV5-1 to TRBJ2-1; 11 nucleotides agree with TRBD2. The CDR3 length is 15 residues. In germline, CDR1 is SGHRS, CDR2 YFSETQ. Losses at the gene ends were 0 bases for V and 9 bases for J; bases not matched to a gene: 5. The complete variable domain, with remaining parts taken from reference TRBV5-1 and TRBJ2-1, reads KAGVTQTPRYLIKTRGQQVTLSCSPISGHRSVSWYQQTPGQGLQFLFEYFSETQRNKGNFPGRFSGRQFSNSRSEMNVSTLELGDSALYLCASSLVSGGAPEQFFGPGTRLTVL.

This chain links TRBV7-2 with TRBJ2-3, with a tentative D call TRBD2 (5 bases). CDR1 and CDR2 (germline): SGHTA, FQGNSA. Trimming stripped 5 bases from V and 0 bases from J, with 12 bases between. There are 15 residues in the CDR3. This chain's CDR3 is CASSVVGGSTDTQYF. CDR3 DNA: TGTGCCAGCAGCGTAGTAGGCGGGAGCACAGATACGCAGTATTTT.

The chain is built from TRBV19 and TRBJ1-1; 10 bases are a match to TRBD1. V shed 7 bases, J shed 3 bases, and the junction held 11 bases outside the gene matches. The CDR3 has 16 amino acids. Per germline, CDR1 LNHDA and CDR2 SQIVND (reference sequence). The CDR3 nucleotides read TGTGCCAGTACCAACTACATCGGGACAGGGGACACTGAAGCTTTCTTT. Translation gives CASTNYIGTGDTEAFF.

The J gene is TRBJ1-3, the V gene TRBV4-1, with unresolved D. CDR1 and CDR2 from the germline V gene are MGHRA and YSYEKL. The CDR3 runs to 16 residues. V lost 1 base to trimming and J lost 0 bases, with 10 bases between them. The chain's CDR3 is CASSQGGAYSGNTIYF. The DNA for the CDR3 is TGCGCCAGCAGCCAAGGAGGTGCCTACTCTGGAAACACCATATATTTT.

The chain employs TRBV5-6 and TRBJ2-7; D remains ambiguous. This CDR3 is 15 amino acids long. Germline-derived CDR1 and CDR2 are SGHDT and YYEEEE. The V end lost 0 bases, the J end lost 0 bases, and 10 bases lay between the germline ends. The CDR3 DNA sequence: TGTGCCAGCAGCTTGGGGTCCGATTACTCCTACGAGCAGTACTTC. Translated: CASSLGSDYSYEQYF.

This clone was seen a handful of times. The V call is TRBV5-6, the J call TRBJ1-3, with 8 bases matching TRBD1. The V gene's germline CDR1 is SGHDT and CDR2 YYEEEE. J gave up 0 bases and V 0 bases, and 5 bases lay outside the gene matches. There are 17 residues in the CDR3. The CDR3 region has the DNA TGTGCCAGCAGCTTGGGCCCGACAGGGGCCTCTGGAAACACCATATATTTT. Protein sequence: CASSLGPTGASGNTIYF.

Details on this clone: The junction departs from germline at one end; a sequencing error may be responsible. The V call is TRBV28, the J call TRBJ1-1; D perhaps matches TRBD1 (6 bases). Looked up from germline, CDR1 is MDHEN and CDR2 is SYDVKM. CDR3 length: 21 amino acids. The CDR3 DNA sequence: TGTGCCAGCAGTCTATGGAGTTTATGGGCGGATAACAGGGCTTTGAACACTGAAGCTTTCTTT. Its translation is CASSLWSLWADNRALNTEAFF.

The genes are TRBV28 and TRBJ2-2, with D hard to call. Germline loops: CDR1 MDHEN, CDR2 SYDVKM. V gave up 6 bases and J gave up 1 base, with 24 bases separating them. The CDR3 loop spans 19 amino acids. The CDR3 sequence is CASSSRFMAAPRNTGELFF. CDR3 DNA: TGTGCCAGCAGCTCACGCTTTATGGCGGCCCCCAGGAACACCGGGGAGCTGTTTTTT.

This chain uses TRBV30 with TRBJ2-4, with a weak D call TRBD2 (5 bases). The CDR3 length is 13 residues. From germline, CDR1 is GTSNPN and CDR2 SVGIG (reference sequence). V gave up 0 bases and J gave up 6 bases, with 9 bases separating them. CDR3 region: CAWSVGDPNIQYF. The CDR3 coding sequence is TGTGCCTGGAGTGTCGGGGATCCAAACATTCAGTACTTC.

V usage is TRBV2 and J usage is TRBJ1-2, with 11 bases fitting TRBD1. Trimming cost V 6 bases and J 7 bases; bases outside gene matches: 13. CDR3 length: 16 residues. Germline CDR1 is SNHLY and CDR2 is FYNNEI. This CDR3 reads CASSGTGGLMVGGYTF. The DNA of the CDR3 is TGTGCCAGCAGCGGGACAGGGGGTCTCATGGTGGGTGGCTACACCTTC. Drawing the rest from reference TRBV2 and TRBJ1-2, the complete variable domain is EPEVTQTPSHQVTQMGQEVILRCVPISNHLYFYWYRQILGQKVEFLVSFYNNEISEKSEIFDDQFSVERPDGSNFTLKIRSTKLEDSAMYFCASSGTGGLMVGGYTFGSGTRLTVV.